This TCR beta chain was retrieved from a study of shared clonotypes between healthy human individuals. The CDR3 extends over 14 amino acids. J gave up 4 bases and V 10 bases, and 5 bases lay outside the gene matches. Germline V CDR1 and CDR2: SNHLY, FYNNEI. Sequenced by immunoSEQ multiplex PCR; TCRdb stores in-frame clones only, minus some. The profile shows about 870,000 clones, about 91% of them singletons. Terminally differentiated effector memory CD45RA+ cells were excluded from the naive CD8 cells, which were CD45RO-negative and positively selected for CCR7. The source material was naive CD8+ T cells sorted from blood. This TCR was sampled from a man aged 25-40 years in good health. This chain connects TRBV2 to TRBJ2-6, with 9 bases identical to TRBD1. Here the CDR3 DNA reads TGTGCCAACGGACAGGGGCAAGGGGCCAACGTCCTGACTTTC. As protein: CANGQGQGANVLTF.